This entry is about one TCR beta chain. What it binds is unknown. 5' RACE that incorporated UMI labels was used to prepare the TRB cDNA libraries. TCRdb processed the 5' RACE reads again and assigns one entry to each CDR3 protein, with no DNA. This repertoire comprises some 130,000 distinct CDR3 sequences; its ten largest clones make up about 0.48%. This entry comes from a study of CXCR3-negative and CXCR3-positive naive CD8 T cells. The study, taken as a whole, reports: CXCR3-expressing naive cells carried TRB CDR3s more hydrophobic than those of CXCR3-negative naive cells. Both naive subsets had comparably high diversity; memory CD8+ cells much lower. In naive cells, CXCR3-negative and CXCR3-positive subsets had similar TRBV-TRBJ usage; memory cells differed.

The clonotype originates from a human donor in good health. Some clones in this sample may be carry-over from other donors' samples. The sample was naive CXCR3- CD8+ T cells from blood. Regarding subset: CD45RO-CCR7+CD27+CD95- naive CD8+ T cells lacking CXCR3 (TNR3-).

The CDR3 reads CSVPAMETQYF. V is TRBV29-1 and J is TRBJ2-5; TCRdb reports TRBD1, a call that lacks DNA to check it against. This CDR3 is built from 11 residues. Germline CDR1 is SQVTM and CDR2 is ANQGSEA.